Here is one T cell receptor beta chain with its context. Its target antigen remains unknown. Base qualities are not provided; no much larger clone lies one nucleotide away. The data belong to a study of relationships among human T cell subsets (dated by TCRdb to the early 2010s). With respect to the entire study: Eight distinct blood T cell populations were sequenced: pan T, CD8 cytotoxic, regulatory, Th1, Th2, naive plus transitional, activated and memory cells.

CD4+CD25+ regulatory T cells were selected from positively selected CD4+ cells using anti-CD25 beads. Miltenyi superparamagnetic beads coated with subset-specific monoclonal antibodies were used for isolation of the T cell subsets. Every T cell population was isolated from peripheral blood. Mononuclear cells were obtained from whole blood by Ficoll separation, and monocytes were then depleted with anti-CD14 microbeads. Right after isolation, the cell populations were resuspended in RNAprotect reagent. Preparation of the library involved multiplex PCR. The reads were generated on a 454 GS FLX. TCR alpha and beta CDR3 regions were amplified from mRNA by semiquantitative ARM-PCR. In ARM-PCR, tagged nested gene-specific primers were used first, and exponential amplification was then carried out by communal superprimers. Exonuclease was used to remove the nested primers before the first-round PCR products went through the second amplification round. Sequencing of the amplicons was performed on the 454 platform, which allows millions of DNA fragments to be sequenced rapidly without cloning bias. A read was counted as effective if the read could be mapped to both V and J germline segments. Per the authors' processing: Reads were assigned to germline V, D and J segments with IRmap, which uses pyromap, a Smith-Waterman modification adapted to 454 sequencing errors. D-beta assignments were filtered with cutoffs set at the 99th percentile of alignment scores obtained from simulated random sequences. The CDR3 was taken to be the amino acids lying between the conserved V-segment Y[YFLI]C motif and the J-segment [FW]GXGT motif. Repertoire diversity was estimated with a compound Poisson process model previously applied to large-scale EST data. A procedure for detecting cross-contamination was used to argue that the shared CDR3s did not come from sample contamination. TCRdb reanalyzed the raw reads on its own, using fastp at Q25 for trimming and MiXCR for clone calling, and kept in-frame beta chains. Entries are consolidated by CDR3 protein sequence, retaining the most common genes and DNA. In this record, the V and J calls reflect TCRdb's handling and not the investigators' own analysis. This sample is represented by fewer than 15,000 distinct CDR3 sequences; 50% to 75% of them were singletons. The top ten constitute under 2.5% of the sample.

V loses 5 bases, J loses 4 bases, and the germline ends lie 6 bases apart. From a lookup of the germline V gene (reference sequence), CDR1 and CDR2 are LGHDT and YNNKEL. The CDR3 covers 12 residues, taking in both the cysteine and the phenylalanine. CDR3 DNA is the only sequence kept; it has 36 bases, read in frame from the first base. Beyond this particular receptor, the publication reports: While more than 55% of CD8+ cytotoxic sequences came from clones with more than 100 reads, the regulatory and Th2 subsets had few clones of that kind. A CD4+CD8+ double-positive population could not be excluded by the bead-based sorting. Substantial sharing of CDR3s among Th1, Th2 and regulatory T cells was interpreted as suggestive of stochastic cell fate choices. The seven subsets showed no statistically significant differences in V, D and J usage, CDR3 length, or N-nucleotide additions.

The clonotype comes from a man between 35 and 55 years old in good health. Sequenced input: Tregs sorted from blood. In this chain, TRBV3-1 is recombined with TRBJ1-5; confidence is insufficient to name the D gene. The DNA reads TGTGCCAGCAGCTCCAGGAATCAGCCCCAGCATTTT. The translation is CASSSRNQPQHF.